This entry features one T cell receptor beta chain sequence. Its antigen target is currently unknown. No clone much larger than this one lies a single base away; base qualities are absent. Using the deep immunoSEQ assay, multiplex PCR amplified TCR CDR3 regions from genomic DNA. Genomic DNA extracted from each cell subset was distributed evenly over all wells of several immunoSEQ 96-well plates, and each plate served as one replicate. For sorted subsets, 150 to 200 ng genomic DNA, equal to tens of thousands of T cell genomes, was loaded into each replicate PCR. Purified libraries were quantified with a Qubit 3.0 fluorometer, sized on a Bioanalyzer 2100, and re-quantified with the KAPA Library Quantification kit. Each immunoSEQ 96-well plate was sequenced on its own single-read 150-cycle Illumina NextSeq 550 flow cell. The original methods were these. Because the immunoSEQ output held only junctional sequences and lacked quality scores, the filtering could not match the filtering applied to full-length reads. Sequences were annotated with PyIR, a Python wrapper for IgBLAST v1.9, using IMGT germline references to assign V/J genes and CDR3. Reads were filtered out if the reads had weak V/J assignments (E-value above 1e-6), no CDR3, stop codons, out-of-frame junctions, or ambiguous translated residues. V3J clonotypes were defined by identical inferred V gene, J gene, and CDR3 amino acid sequence. To compute the percentage overlap between repertoires, the number of shared unique clonotypes was divided by the size of the smaller repertoire. Richness of each repertoire was evaluated using RTK rarefaction, the Chao1 estimator, and Recon v2.1 estimates of unobserved clonotypes. Generation probabilities for all TCRbeta clonotypes obtained by the gDNA method from a handful of donors were computed using OLGA. TCRdb provides this immuneACCESS table in a form limited to in-frame rearrangements. Some clones are lacking; in checked studies, under half of them reflect an unresolved V gene, and why the rest are absent is not known. V and J calls and clone size come straight from that table; D and trimming were deduced from the DNA. The sample table records some 2,100,000 clones; 85% to 95% of these occur just once. The ten top clones hold under 2% of the sample.

This entry belongs to a study of shared clonotypes between healthy human individuals (TCRdb year 2020). With regard to the full study: The cohort included three men and a couple of women between 18 and 49 years of age. To estimate repertoire size and how much clonotypes are shared between individuals, the study performed deep sequencing of blood TCR repertoires from five healthy adults. To increase sequencing depth and limit assay-specific biases, different laboratories used diverse techniques to prepare libraries and sequence TCR repertoires. Each donor's leukapheresis produced roughly between about 0.8 and 8.9 billion PBMCs. For each donor, CD4 naive and CD4 memory were each run on three plates, CD8 naive on two plates, and CD8 memory on one plate.

Relative to germline, V is 4 bases shorter and J is 1 base shorter, with 19 bases between their ends. The cysteine opens and the phenylalanine closes a CDR3 of 17 amino acids. Only the CDR3 part of the read is kept: 51 bases, read in frame from the first base. Based on the germline V gene (reference sequence), the CDR1 and CDR2 sequences are SEHNR and FQNEAQ. For the CD8 naive samples, CD45RO-negative cells were positively selected for CCR7, yielding a CD45RA+CCR7+ population from which TemRA cells were excluded. The donors were healthy, HIV-negative adults who had no recently reported acute infections or vaccinations. Only Caucasian adults living in Nashville, Tennessee, USA were represented among the donors. Blood was collected by leukapheresis, and PBMCs were isolated by Ficoll-Histopaque density gradient centrifugation and then cryopreserved in liquid nitrogen vapor phase. Analytical flow cytometry was used to check the purity and quantity of each magnetically sorted T cell population. Genomic DNA was isolated from every sorted fraction and measured by UV absorbance on a Nanodrop 2000c.

Study-wide conclusions, independent of this receptor: Incomplete sequencing was indicated by rarefaction of sorted-subset datasets, despite the large sequencing depth. Sampling was restricted to blood, and TCR repertoires in tissue are likely to differ from TCR repertoires in blood. Pairwise subsampling led to the expectation that sequencing depth would affect the degree of clonotype sharing among donors. Across a few donors, around 5% of naive CD4, 3% to 4% of naive CD8, around 2.1% of memory CD4, and 0.4% of memory CD8 clonotypes were shared. Naive subsets generally had larger estimated clonotype richness than memory subsets. Compared with non-shared clonotypes, clonotypes shared by all four sorted-subset donors had higher generation probabilities. The small number of donors limited the genetic and exposure-history diversity represented.

Sequencing used naive CD8+ T cells from PBMCs. Per the publication, the cell subset or site label means: CD45RA+CCR7+. The chain is assembled from TRBV7-9 and TRBJ1-1, with the D gene too uncertain to name. The sequence came from a man aged 18 to 30 in good health. Some clones in this sample may be carry-over from other donors' samples. The nucleotide sequence is given as TGTGCCAGCAGCTCCCTGGGCCCCCCTAGAGGGAACACTGAAGCTTTCTTT. The encoded protein is CASSSLGPPRGNTEAFF.